Reported below is one T cell receptor beta chain. The entry originates in a study of T cell responses to AZD1222 COVID-19 vaccine. Method: immunoSEQ multiplex PCR; TCRdb's copy keeps in-frame clones and lacks some. The sample yields more than 100,000 clones, roughly 91% seen once. The CDR3 extends over 22 amino acids. The ends were cut back, 7 bases at V and 0 bases at J, with 31 bases in the middle. The germline V gene has CDR1 SEHNR and CDR2 FQNEAQ (reference sequence). This specimen consisted of peripheral blood, obtained on day 0 of AZD1222 vaccination. This receptor was taken from an adult in good health. The V call is TRBV7-9, the J call TRBJ2-6; D remains ambiguous. CDR3 bases: TGTGCCAGCACCACCCTACCACGACGGAATCATTCCTCTGGCTCTGGGGCCAACGTCCTGACTTTC. The encoded protein is CASTTLPRRNHSSGSGANVLTF.